Listed below are T cell receptor beta chains from one sample, sequenced in a study of regulatory T cells in long-lasting Graves disease. TCRdb reanalysed the multiplex PCR reads using MiXCR and keeps one entry per CDR3 protein. The top ten clones hold 13% to 15% of a sample with 350,000 to 450,000 distinct CDR3 sequences, around 20% of them seen once. Sample: peripheral blood mononuclear cells (PBMCs), taken when the disease was refractory, from a patient treated with antithyroid drugs. The receptors stem from a female donor with Graves disease. Both conserved end residues are part of each CDR3. A D gene is named only where the DNA matches it firmly. Clone size is not always given. Where it is, it says once, few, many or a class for expanded clones.

V gene	clone size	D gene	CDR3 length	J gene	CDR3 protein	CDR3 DNA
TRBV6-4	few	.	13	TRBJ2-7	CASSDGDDYEQYF	TGTGCCAGCAGTGACGGAGATGACTACGAGCAGTACTTC
TRBV20-1	.	TRBD2	15	TRBJ2-3	CSAAPPSGRKDTQYF	TGCAGTGCTGCGCCCCCTAGCGGGAGAAAAGATACGCAGTATTTT
TRBV12-5	many	.	13	TRBJ2-7	CASAGAKSYEQYF	TGTGCTAGTGCCGGAGCTAAGAGCTACGAGCAGTACTTC
TRBV20-1	.	.	14	TRBJ2-7	CSARAGSLGYEQYF	TGCAGTGCTAGAGCTGGATCCTTGGGCTACGAGCAGTACTTC
TRBV27	.	TRBD1	16	TRBJ2-5	CASKGTAEIATETQYF	TGTGCCAGCAAAGGGACAGCCGAGATTGCGACCGAGACCCAGTACTTC
TRBV7-8	many	TRBD2	13	TRBJ2-5	CASWGGLQETQYF	TGTGCCAGCTGGGGAGGGCTGCAAGAGACCCAGTACTTC
TRBV28	many	TRBD1	18	TRBJ2-2	CASSSGTGDVLYTGELFF	TGTGCCAGCAGCTCTGGGACAGGGGACGTTTTGTACACCGGGGAGCTGTTTTTT
TRBV2	few	.	14	TRBJ1-5	CASSIQGTGQPQHF	TGTGCCAGCAGTATACAGGGAACGGGTCAGCCCCAGCATTTT
TRBV6-1	many	TRBD1	14	TRBJ1-4	CATTGQGAGEKLFF	TGTGCCACCACGGGGCAGGGGGCTGGTGAAAAACTGTTTTTT
TRBV5-8	many	.	14	TRBJ1-5	CASSRHVGGQPQHF	TGTGCCAGCAGCCGGCATGTGGGCGGTCAGCCCCAGCATTTT
TRBV10-3	many	.	16	TRBJ2-5	CAISDWVGRSQETQYF	TGTGCCATCAGTGATTGGGTTGGCCGGAGCCAAGAGACCCAGTACTTC
TRBV11-2	many	TRBD2	16	TRBJ2-5	CASSQGLAGGEETQYF	TGTGCCAGCAGCCAGGGACTAGCGGGAGGGGAGGAGACCCAGTACTTC
TRBV6-2/TRBV6-3	.	.	14	TRBJ2-5	CASSYRGGGETQYF	TGTGCCAGCAGTTACAGGGGTGGAGGGGAGACCCAGTACTTC
TRBV20-1	many	.	13	TRBJ1-1	CSAAHGSNTEAFF	TGCAGTGCCGCCCACGGGTCCAACACTGAAGCTTTCTTT
TRBV20-1	many	.	13	TRBJ2-7	CSALSWVSSEQYF	TGCAGTGCCCTGAGTTGGGTGTCTAGCGAGCAGTACTTC
TRBV2	.	.	15	TRBJ2-4	CASSGSGRGENIQYF	TGTGCCAGCAGTGGGAGTGGGAGAGGCGAAAACATTCAGTACTTC
TRBV6-1	many	.	15	TRBJ2-7	CASRGIGGLSYEQYF	TGTGCCAGCAGGGGAATTGGGGGTCTTTCCTACGAGCAGTACTTC
TRBV4-1	few	.	16	TRBJ2-5	CASSSPYRELGETQYF	TGCGCCAGCAGCTCGCCCTACAGGGAGTTGGGAGAGACCCAGTACTTC
TRBV19	.	.	14	TRBJ2-2	CASTVGPVTGELFF	TGTGCCAGTACCGTCGGGCCGGTCACCGGGGAGCTGTTTTTT
TRBV20-1	.	.	14	TRBJ1-3	CSARDLVSGNTIYF	TGCAGTGCTAGAGATCTCGTCTCTGGAAACACCATATATTTT
TRBV12-3/TRBV12-4	many	TRBD2	17	TRBJ2-7	CASRPSGKRGGTYEQYF	TGTGCCAGCAGACCCAGCGGGAAGCGCGGGGGGACCTACGAGCAGTACTTC
TRBV6-2/TRBV6-3	.	.	12	TRBJ1-5	CASRYMAQPQHF	TGTGCCAGCAGGTATATGGCACAGCCCCAGCATTTT
TRBV28	many	TRBD1	15	TRBJ2-7	CASRITGQLTYEQYF	TGTGCCAGCAGGATTACGGGACAGCTTACCTACGAGCAGTACTTC
TRBV5-6	few	.	14	TRBJ1-4	CASSFGAVIEKLFF	TGTGCCAGCAGCTTCGGCGCTGTCATTGAAAAACTGTTTTTT
TRBV5-6	.	.	15	TRBJ1-2	CASSTGAPMLHGYTF	TGTGCCAGCAGCACCGGGGCCCCAATGTTGCATGGCTACACCTTC